Listed below are T cell receptor beta chains from one sample, sequenced in a study of a mutant IDH1 vaccine in newly diagnosed glioma. Assay: immunoSEQ multiplex PCR; the TCRdb copy retains only in-frame clones and omits some. This table holds tens of thousands of clones, about 91% found once. No antigen is known for these receptors. The sequenced sample was PBMCs, obtained from a glioma patient whose treatment included an IDH1 peptide vaccine. The receptor set was obtained from a woman aged 50 to 65 with glioma. Both conserved end residues are part of each CDR3. The order of the fields is D gene, J gene, V gene, clone size, CDR3 DNA, CDR3 protein. A D gene is named only where the DNA matches it firmly. Clone sizes are given selectively: once, few, many, or a class where the clone is expanded.

D: .; J: TRBJ2-4; V: TRBV6-4; size: .; DNA: TGTGCCAGCAGTGGGCCCTTACTAGGGAGCAAAAACATTCAGTACTTC; CDR3: CASSGPLLGSKNIQYF
D: .; J: TRBJ2-1; V: TRBV11-1; size: .; DNA: TGTGCCAGCAGCCTCGCGTCGGGGAACAATGAGCAGTTCTTC; CDR3: CASSLASGNNEQFF
D: TRBD2; J: TRBJ2-2; V: TRBV30; size: .; DNA: TGTGCCTGGGCCGTAGCGGGACCCCAACTGTTTTTT; CDR3: CAWAVAGPQLFF
D: .; J: TRBJ1-4; V: TRBV18; size: .; DNA: TGTGCCAGCTCCCCAGGGGCCGATGAAAAACTGTTTTTT; CDR3: CASSPGADEKLFF
D: TRBD2; J: TRBJ2-7; V: TRBV6-5; size: .; DNA: TGTGCCAGCAGACCGGGAGGATACTACGAGCAGTACTTC; CDR3: CASRPGGYYEQYF
D: .; J: TRBJ2-2; V: TRBV2; size: .; DNA: TGTGCCAGCAGCACTAAGAACACCGGGGAGCTGTTTTTT; CDR3: CASSTKNTGELFF
D: TRBD2; J: TRBJ2-7; V: TRBV4-2; size: .; DNA: TGTGCCAGCAGCCTCGCGGGGGTAGCGAATAACGAGCAGTACTTC; CDR3: CASSLAGVANNEQYF
D: .; J: TRBJ2-7; V: TRBV28; size: .; DNA: TGTGCCAGCAGTTTACTAGTCGGCGAGCAGTACTTC; CDR3: CASSLLVGEQYF
D: .; J: TRBJ2-6; V: TRBV10-1; size: .; DNA: TGCGCCAGCAGTGGAGGGGGACCTGGGGCCAACGTCCTGACTTTC; CDR3: CASSGGGPGANVLTF
D: .; J: TRBJ2-5; V: TRBV7-9; size: few; DNA: TGTGCCAGCAGCCCTAAAACAAGGCTAGCAGAGACCCAGTACTTC; CDR3: CASSPKTRLAETQYF
D: TRBD1; J: TRBJ2-3; V: TRBV11-3; size: few; DNA: TGTGCCAGCAGCCCATGGGACAGCCACACAGATACGCAGTATTTT; CDR3: CASSPWDSHTDTQYF
D: TRBD1; J: TRBJ1-2; V: TRBV11-2; size: .; DNA: TGTGCCAGCAGCTTACAGGGGGCGCACGGCTACACCTTC; CDR3: CASSLQGAHGYTF
D: TRBD2; J: TRBJ2-1; V: TRBV5-6; size: .; DNA: TGTGCCAGCATCCCCGCGGGGGTGGGGCTCAATGAGCAGTTCTTC; CDR3: CASIPAGVGLNEQFF
D: .; J: TRBJ2-3; V: TRBV14; size: .; DNA: TGTGCCAGCAGCCAAGGTTCCAGGCCCAACCAGTATTTT; CDR3: CASSQGSRPNQYF
D: .; J: TRBJ2-5; V: TRBV14; size: .; DNA: TGTGCCAGCAGCCAAGATCTTTACGAGACCCAGTACTTC; CDR3: CASSQDLYETQYF
D: TRBD1; J: TRBJ2-7; V: TRBV4-1; size: .; DNA: TGCGCCAGCAGCCAAGATCCAGGGGGCACCTACGAGCAGTACTTC; CDR3: CASSQDPGGTYEQYF
D: TRBD1; J: TRBJ2-2; V: TRBV19; size: .; DNA: TGTGCCAGTAGTTTCGGGACAGCCACCGGGGAGCTGTTTTTT; CDR3: CASSFGTATGELFF
D: TRBD1; J: TRBJ1-5; V: TRBV7-3; size: .; DNA: TGTGCCAGCAGCCTGACAGGGGATCAGCCCCAGCATTTT; CDR3: CASSLTGDQPQHF
D: TRBD2; J: TRBJ2-1; V: TRBV16; size: .; DNA: TGTGCCAGCAGCCCCCTCGAACTAGCGAGGGGAAATGAGCAGTTCTTC; CDR3: CASSPLELARGNEQFF
D: TRBD1; J: TRBJ2-1; V: TRBV12-5; size: .; DNA: TGTGCTAGTGGTTTGGTATTCGGACAGGGAAAAAACAATGAGCAGTTCTTC; CDR3: CASGLVFGQGKNNEQFF
D: TRBD1; J: TRBJ1-5; V: TRBV7-8; size: .; DNA: TGTGCCAGCAGCTTACGGGACAGGAATCAGCCCCAGCATTTT; CDR3: CASSLRDRNQPQHF
D: TRBD1; J: TRBJ2-3; V: TRBV25-1; size: once; DNA: TGTGCCAGCACTAGGACAGGGCGCCGGGATACGCAGTATTTT; CDR3: CASTRTGRRDTQYF
D: TRBD1; J: TRBJ2-7; V: TRBV5-1; size: .; DNA: TGCGCCAGCAGCTTTCGACAGGGGGCAGGCGAGCAGTACTTC; CDR3: CASSFRQGAGEQYF
D: .; J: TRBJ2-7; V: TRBV27; size: .; DNA: TGTGCCAGCAGTTCCCAGGGGAAAGACTACGAGCAGTACTTC; CDR3: CASSSQGKDYEQYF
D: TRBD1; J: TRBJ1-1; V: TRBV9; size: few; DNA: TGTGCCAGCAGCGAGGGGAGCGGGGACAGGGCCCCTTTCTTT; CDR3: CASSEGSGDRAPFF
D: .; J: TRBJ2-5; V: TRBV10-2; size: .; DNA: TGCGCCAGCAGCCCGGGACCCCAAGAGACCCAGTACTTC; CDR3: CASSPGPQETQYF
D: .; J: TRBJ1-1; V: TRBV5-1; size: .; DNA: TGCGCCAGCAGCTTGCAGGCGGCGGAAAACACTGAAGCTTTCTTT; CDR3: CASSLQAAENTEAFF
D: TRBD1; J: TRBJ1-5; V: TRBV28; size: .; DNA: TGTGCCAGCAGCCGAAGACAGGGCGGAAATCAGCCCCAGCATTTT; CDR3: CASSRRQGGNQPQHF
D: .; J: TRBJ2-1; V: TRBV12-5; size: .; DNA: TGTGCTAGTGGTTTGGATGTATACAATGAGCAGTTCTTC; CDR3: CASGLDVYNEQFF
D: TRBD2; J: TRBJ2-7; V: TRBV10-3; size: .; DNA: TGTGCCATCAGTGTAGCGGGAGGGCCCGACGAGCAGTACTTC; CDR3: CAISVAGGPDEQYF
D: .; J: TRBJ1-4; V: TRBV11-2; size: .; DNA: TGTGCCAGCAGCCCTGCTAGGACTAATGAAAAACTGTTTTTT; CDR3: CASSPARTNEKLFF
D: .; J: TRBJ1-2; V: TRBV28; size: .; DNA: TGTGCCAGCAACAGTGTCTATGGCTACACCTTC; CDR3: CASNSVYGYTF
D: TRBD2; J: TRBJ2-3; V: TRBV25-1; size: once; DNA: TGTGCCAGCAGTCGGTGGGGAGCGGGGTCCACAGATACGCAGTATTTT; CDR3: CASSRWGAGSTDTQYF
D: .; J: TRBJ2-7; V: TRBV7-9; size: .; DNA: TGTGCCAGCAGCGCACGTAGGCCTCCCGAGCAGTACTTC; CDR3: CASSARRPPEQYF
D: .; J: TRBJ1-5; V: TRBV19; size: .; DNA: TGTGCCAGTAGTAATAGTTTCAGGGGTGGCAATCAGCCCCAGCATTTT; CDR3: CASSNSFRGGNQPQHF
D: .; J: TRBJ2-1; V: TRBV11-2; size: .; DNA: TGTGCCAGCAGCTTAGGGGGACCGAACATACAGTTCTTC; CDR3: CASSLGGPNIQFF
D: .; J: TRBJ2-5; V: TRBV18; size: .; DNA: TGTGCCAGCTCACCACCATCGACAGGCCAAGAGACCCAGTACTTC; CDR3: CASSPPSTGQETQYF